The present entry profiles one T cell receptor (beta chain) with its context. PCR primers comprised 60 Vbeta and 13 Jbeta primers. Profiling relied on immunoSEQ multiplex PCR, and the TCRdb table lists in-frame clones only, not all of them. In the table there are roughly 88,000 clones, approximately 80% of which are singletons. The ends lost 3 bases at V and 1 base at J; junction bases unmatched: 1. The CDR3 loop spans 14 amino acids. The germline V gene encodes CDR1 KGHSH and CDR2 LQKENI. The data are from a study of cytomegalovirus exposure and HLA in healthy donors. Across the whole study: Genotyping of hundreds of donors showed that about 83% belonged to the Caucasian-associated ancestry cluster.

This sequence was found in a man aged 25-45 years in good health and CMV-seropositive. This sequence joins TRBV18 and TRBJ2-3; 7 bases align to TRBD2. Sequences were obtained from PBMCs. CDR3 loop: CASSPGGGTDTQYF. For the CDR3, the DNA is TGTGCCAGCTCACCGGGAGGGGGCACAGATACGCAGTATTTT.